The rows below give T cell receptor beta chains drawn from one sample of a study of T cells after yellow fever vaccination. Using its own MiXCR run on the 5' RACE reads, TCRdb lists one record per CDR3 protein. The table shows about 320,000 distinct CDR3 sequences, with around 4.3% occurring only once. The input for sequencing was PBMCs, taken 15 days after the yellow fever booster vaccination. The receptors stem from a young man who received the YFV17D yellow fever vaccine. CDR3s include the opening cysteine and the closing phenylalanine or tryptophan. A D gene is named only where the DNA matches it firmly. For some rows the clone size is stated as once, few or many, or as a class when expanded; others skip it.

d_gene | abundance | j_gene | v_gene | CDR3aa | CDR3nt
. | many | TRBJ1-5 | TRBV2 | CASGTESNQPQHF | TGTGCCAGCGGGACTGAGAGCAATCAGCCCCAGCATTTT
. | hyperexpanded | TRBJ2-7 | TRBV12-3/TRBV12-4 | CASSFWTPYEQYF | TGTGCCAGCAGTTTTTGGACACCCTACGAGCAGTACTTC
. | many | TRBJ2-7 | TRBV6-2/TRBV6-3 | CASSYFNSSYEQYF | TGTGCCAGCAGTTACTTTAACAGCTCCTACGAGCAGTACTTC
TRBD1 | many | TRBJ2-1 | TRBV4-3 | CASSPLPTGSIGEQFF | TGCGCCAGCAGCCCCCTGCCGACAGGGTCAATCGGTGAGCAGTTCTTC
TRBD1 | few | TRBJ1-2 | TRBV10-3 | CAIRKTSGQGDGYTF | TGTGCCATCAGAAAGACCTCCGGACAGGGTGACGGCTACACCTTC
. | few | TRBJ2-3 | TRBV5-8 | CASSLGRGPLLTDTQYF | TGTGCCAGCAGCTTGGGGCGGGGACCTCTTCTCACAGATACGCAGTATTTT
. | many | TRBJ1-2 | TRBV7-9 | CASRSRGDNYGYTF | TGTGCCAGCAGATCCAGAGGGGATAACTATGGCTACACCTTC
. | few | TRBJ1-1 | TRBV12-3/TRBV12-4 | CASRSFGAMNTEAFF | TGTGCCAGCAGGAGCTTTGGGGCAATGAACACTGAAGCTTTCTTT
. | few | TRBJ2-1 | TRBV10-3 | CAISEPSSYNEQFF | TGTGCCATCAGTGAACCCAGCTCCTACAATGAGCAGTTCTTC
. | . | TRBJ2-7 | TRBV7-2 | CASSPLPPGEQYF | TGTGCCAGCAGCCCCCTACCTCCTGGCGAGCAGTACTTC
. | many | TRBJ1-4 | TRBV4-3 | CASSLGIATNEKLFF | TGCGCCAGCAGCCTGGGTATTGCAACTAATGAAAAACTGTTTTTT
TRBD1 | many | TRBJ1-2 | TRBV20-1 | CSARVQGAQGYTF | TGCAGTGCTAGAGTACAGGGGGCGCAAGGCTACACCTTC
. | few | TRBJ2-3 | TRBV4-3 | CASSQDYRLVADTQYF | TGCGCCAGCAGCCAAGATTACAGACTAGTTGCAGATACGCAGTATTTT
TRBD1 | few | TRBJ1-2 | TRBV7-2 | CASNLGGGGYTF | TGTGCCAGCAACTTAGGGGGCGGAGGCTACACCTTC
. | many | TRBJ2-7 | TRBV20-1 | CSARPGLPSYEQYF | TGCAGTGCGAGGCCCGGACTTCCCTCCTACGAGCAGTACTTC
TRBD2 | . | TRBJ2-3 | TRBV28 | CASSLFAGGQDTQYF | TGTGCCAGCAGTTTATTTGCGGGGGGGCAAGATACGCAGTATTTT
. | . | TRBJ2-3 | TRBV20-1 | CSAHSNGADTQYF | TGCAGTGCCCACTCAAACGGTGCGGATACGCAGTATTTT
TRBD2 | . | TRBJ2-3 | TRBV4-2 | CASTGLAGGGSTDTQYF | TGTGCCAGCACCGGACTAGCGGGGGGCGGTAGCACAGATACGCAGTATTTT
. | . | TRBJ2-1 | TRBV6-5 | CASRPTQGTEQFF | TGTGCCAGCAGACCTACACAGGGCACTGAGCAGTTCTTC
. | . | TRBJ1-2 | TRBV27 | CASSSPGEGHYGYTF | TGTGCCAGCAGTTCCCCCGGGGAGGGGCACTATGGCTACACCTTC
TRBD2 | many | TRBJ2-7 | TRBV5-1 | CASSSEPGPGGYEQYF | TGCGCCAGCAGCTCAGAACCGGGACCGGGGGGATACGAGCAGTACTTC
. | few | TRBJ2-3 | TRBV20-1 | CSAEEERAHTDTQYF | TGCAGTGCCGAGGAGGAGCGGGCACACACAGATACGCAGTATTTT
. | few | TRBJ2-1 | TRBV20-1 | CSAKGSSQGLNEQFF | TGCAGTGCTAAGGGTAGCTCGCAGGGGCTCAATGAGCAGTTCTTC
. | . | TRBJ2-1 | TRBV4-1 | CASSQDWGLGHYNEQFF | TGCGCCAGCAGCCAAGATTGGGGTCTTGGTCATTACAATGAGCAGTTCTTC
. | . | TRBJ2-3 | TRBV4-1 | CASSRQQGTDTQYF | TGCGCCAGCAGCCGACAGCAGGGGACAGATACGCAGTATTTT
. | few | TRBJ1-5 | TRBV18 | CASSPTAGNQPQHF | TGTGCCAGCTCACCGACAGCAGGCAATCAGCCCCAGCATTTT
. | few | TRBJ1-1 | TRBV18 | CASSRRGRGRMNTEAFF | TGTGCCAGCTCACGCCGGGGCAGGGGTAGAATGAACACTGAAGCTTTCTTT
. | . | TRBJ2-5 | TRBV4-3 | CASSQDGGHETQYF | TGCGCCAGCAGCCAAGATGGGGGGCACGAGACCCAGTACTTC
TRBD1 | many | TRBJ2-1 | TRBV24-1 | CATEGAGAPPNEQFF | TGTGCCACAGAGGGGGCAGGGGCACCTCCCAATGAGCAGTTCTTC
. | . | TRBJ1-2 | TRBV28 | CASSGGDRNYGYTF | TGTGCCAGCAGCGGTGGGGACCGTAACTATGGCTACACCTTC
. | few | TRBJ1-2 | TRBV5-4 | CASSFPGVKVYGYTF | TGTGCCAGCAGCTTTCCGGGGGTCAAGGTCTATGGCTACACCTTC
. | . | TRBJ1-2 | TRBV19 | CASSISGKAPLF | TGTGCCAGTAGTATTTCGGGTAAAGCTCCGCTCTTC
. | few | TRBJ2-2 | TRBV7-9 | CASSSRLMNTGELFF | TGTGCCAGCAGCTCTCGACTGATGAACACCGGGGAGCTGTTTTTT
. | few | TRBJ2-1 | TRBV5-1 | CASSLEGGWTYNEQFF | TGCGCCAGCAGCTTGGAGGGGGGGTGGACCTACAATGAGCAGTTCTTC
TRBD1 | . | TRBJ2-1 | TRBV24-1 | CATSDSVRGQSYNEQFF | TGTGCCACCAGTGATTCGGTAAGGGGGCAATCCTACAATGAGCAGTTCTTC
TRBD1 | few | TRBJ1-2 | TRBV24-1 | CATSESTGAYGYTF | TGTGCCACCAGTGAATCGACAGGGGCCTATGGCTACACCTTC
. | many | TRBJ1-1 | TRBV4-3 | CASSRRQIGGLEAFF | TGCGCCAGCAGCCGCCGACAGATTGGGGGGCTTGAAGCTTTCTTT
TRBD2 | . | TRBJ2-5 | TRBV4-2 | CASSQDVAGTRETQYF | TGTGCCAGCAGCCAAGATGTAGCGGGGACTAGAGAGACCCAGTACTTC
TRBD1 | few | TRBJ1-6 | TRBV4-3 | CASSQERDSYSPLHF | TGCGCCAGCAGCCAAGAAAGGGACAGTTATTCACCCCTCCACTTT
. | many | TRBJ1-1 | TRBV5-1 | CASSTQDSYTEAFF | TGCGCCAGCAGCACACAAGACAGCTACACTGAAGCTTTCTTT
. | few | TRBJ2-3 | TRBV9 | CASSVALTTDTQYF | TGTGCCAGCAGCGTAGCCCTCACCACAGATACGCAGTATTTT
TRBD1 | . | TRBJ1-5 | TRBV3-1 | CASSSGQGGNQPQHF | TGTGCCAGCAGCTCGGGACAGGGCGGCAATCAGCCCCAGCATTTT
. | many | TRBJ2-1 | TRBV5-1 | CASSLGRGHDNEQFF | TGCGCCAGCAGCTTGGGGCGGGGTCACGACAATGAGCAGTTCTTC
. | . | TRBJ2-7 | TRBV7-9 | CASSEDRGEQYF | TGTGCCAGCAGTGAGGACAGAGGGGAGCAGTACTTC
TRBD1 | . | TRBJ1-4 | TRBV12-3/TRBV12-4 | CASSSTGGEANEKLFF | TGTGCCAGCAGTTCGACAGGGGGCGAGGCTAATGAAAAACTGTTTTTT
. | few | TRBJ1-1 | TRBV4-1 | CASSQEGTGSMNTEAFF | TGCGCCAGCAGCCAAGAGGGAACAGGTTCCATGAACACTGAAGCTTTCTTT
. | . | TRBJ1-1 | TRBV7-8 | CASSLRGNQAFF | TGTGCCAGCAGCTTACGAGGGAATCAAGCTTTCTTT
TRBD1 | many | TRBJ2-7 | TRBV29-1 | CSVAGQGSYEQYF | TGCAGCGTTGCGGGACAGGGCTCCTACGAGCAGTACTTC
. | many | TRBJ2-1 | TRBV29-1 | CSVDQTEQFF | TGCAGCGTTGACCAGACAGAGCAGTTCTTC
TRBD1 | . | TRBJ1-4 | TRBV2 | CASSEQGGPFEKLFF | TGTGCCAGCAGTGAACAGGGGGGCCCTTTTGAAAAACTGTTTTTT
TRBD1 | few | TRBJ2-2 | TRBV10-2 | CASRETGSYTGELFF | TGCGCCAGCAGAGAGACAGGGTCATACACCGGGGAGCTGTTTTTT
. | few | TRBJ1-5 | TRBV18 | CASSRYWLNQPQHF | TGTGCCAGCTCACGTTATTGGTTAAATCAGCCCCAGCATTTT
. | . | TRBJ1-3 | TRBV29-1 | CSVVAGNTIYF | TGCAGCGTTGTGGCTGGAAACACCATATATTTT
TRBD2 | . | TRBJ2-1 | TRBV7-3 | CASSLFPTPGLAGGPSEQFF | TGTGCCAGCAGCTTATTCCCCACCCCCGGGTTGGCGGGGGGGCCTTCTGAGCAGTTCTTC
. | . | TRBJ1-1 | TRBV7-9 | CASTVDGANTEAFF | TGTGCCAGCACCGTGGACGGAGCGAACACTGAAGCTTTCTTT
. | many | TRBJ1-1 | TRBV10-2 | CASIERLGGAAFF | TGCGCCAGCATTGAGCGTCTGGGGGGGGCTGCTTTCTTT
. | . | TRBJ2-2 | TRBV7-2 | CASSPISWNTGELFF | TGTGCCAGCAGCCCCATATCCTGGAACACCGGGGAGCTGTTTTTT
. | . | TRBJ2-1 | TRBV18 | CASSPGFGSHNEQFF | TGTGCCAGCTCACCGGGTTTTGGAAGCCACAATGAGCAGTTCTTC
TRBD1 | . | TRBJ2-1 | TRBV27 | CASSPTGTGLAEQFF | TGTGCCAGCAGTCCAACCGGGACAGGGCTTGCGGAGCAGTTCTTC